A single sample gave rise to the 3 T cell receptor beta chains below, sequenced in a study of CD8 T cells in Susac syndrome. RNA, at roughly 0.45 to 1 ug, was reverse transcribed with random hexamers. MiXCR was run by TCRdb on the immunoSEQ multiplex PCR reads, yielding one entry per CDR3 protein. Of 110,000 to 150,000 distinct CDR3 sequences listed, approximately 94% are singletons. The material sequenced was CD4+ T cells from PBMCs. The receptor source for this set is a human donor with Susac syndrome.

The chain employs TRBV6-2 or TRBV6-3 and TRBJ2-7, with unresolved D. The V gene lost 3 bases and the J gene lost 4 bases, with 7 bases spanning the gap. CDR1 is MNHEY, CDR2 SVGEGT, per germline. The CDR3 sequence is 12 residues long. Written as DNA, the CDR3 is TGTGCCAGCAGTTATTTCCCGTACGAGCAGTACTTC. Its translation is CASSYFPYEQYF.

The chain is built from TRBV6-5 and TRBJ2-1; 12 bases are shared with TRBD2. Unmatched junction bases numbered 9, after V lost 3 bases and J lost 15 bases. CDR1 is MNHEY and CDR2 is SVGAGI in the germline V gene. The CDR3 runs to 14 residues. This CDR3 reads CASSYGLAGGPRFF. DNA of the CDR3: TGTGCCAGCAGTTATGGGCTAGCGGGAGGGCCGCGGTTCTTC.

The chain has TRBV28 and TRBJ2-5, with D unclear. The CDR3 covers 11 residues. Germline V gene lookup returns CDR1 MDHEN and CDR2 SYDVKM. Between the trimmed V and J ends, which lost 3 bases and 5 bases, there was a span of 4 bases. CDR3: CASSFAETQYF. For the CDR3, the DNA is TGTGCCAGCAGTTTCGCCGAGACCCAGTACTTC.